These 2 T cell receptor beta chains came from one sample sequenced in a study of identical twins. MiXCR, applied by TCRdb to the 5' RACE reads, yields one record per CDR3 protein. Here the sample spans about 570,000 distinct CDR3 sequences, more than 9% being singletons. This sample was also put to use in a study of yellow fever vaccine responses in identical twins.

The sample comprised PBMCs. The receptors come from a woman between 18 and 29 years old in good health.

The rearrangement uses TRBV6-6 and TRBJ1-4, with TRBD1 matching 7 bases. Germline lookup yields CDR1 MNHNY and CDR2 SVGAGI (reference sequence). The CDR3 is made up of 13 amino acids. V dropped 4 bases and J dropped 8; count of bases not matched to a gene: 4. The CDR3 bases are TGTGCCAGCAGTTCGGGACAGACGGAAAAACTGTTTTTT. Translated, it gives CASSSGQTEKLFF.

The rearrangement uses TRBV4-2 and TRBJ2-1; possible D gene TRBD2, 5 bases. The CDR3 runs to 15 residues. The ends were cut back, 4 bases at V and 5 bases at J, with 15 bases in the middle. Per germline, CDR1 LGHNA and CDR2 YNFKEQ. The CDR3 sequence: CASSPLRTLDNEQFF. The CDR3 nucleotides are TGTGCCAGCAGCCCCCTCCGGACTCTAGACAATGAGCAGTTCTTC.